This T cell receptor beta chain was recorded in a study of CD8 T cells in Susac syndrome. Study-wide context: Within the group of sequenced Susac syndrome patients, roughly 6 had active disease and about 8 were in remission. General observations from the study: The study's TCR sequencing and HLA analysis drew on a certain number of individuals. That number was acknowledged as relatively small.

High-throughput TCR beta sequencing covered peripheral CD8+ and CD4+ T cells. On this clonotype itself: Its antigen is unidentified.

Reverse transcription of roughly 0.5 to 1 ug RNA was carried out with random hexamers. TCRdb re-called the immunoSEQ multiplex PCR reads through MiXCR, storing one row per CDR3 protein. This sample carries roughly 150,000 distinct CDR3 sequences, 85% to 95% of them seen once, and the ten largest clones take approximately 0.15%. The CDR3 is 14 amino acids. V lost 5 bases and J 7 bases, leaving 14 bases between the germline ends. Germline V gene data show CDR1 as MNHNY and CDR2 as SVGAGI (reference sequence). Sequencing was carried out using CD4+ T cells from PBMCs. The chain links TRBV6-6 to TRBJ2-2; weak D call: TRBD2 (6 bases). This clonotype was sampled from a human donor with Susac syndrome. CDR3 bases: TGTGCCAGCAGTCCACGGTCTAGCGTCGGGGAGCTGTTTTTT. The encoded protein is CASSPRSSVGELFF.